These 12 T cell receptor beta chains originate from one sample sequenced in a study of PD-L1 blockade in urothelial cancer (dated by TCRdb to about 2017). The library was obtained by the immunoSEQ multiplex PCR assay. The table was pulled from immuneACCESS by TCRdb, which kept in-frame rearrangements only. Such tables lose some clones; where checked, under half of the loss comes from unresolved V genes, and the rest has no known cause. The sample data list 70,000 or so clones, and about nine tenths of these were observed just once. The top ten hold more than 3.5% of the sample. Taken with the paper, the label for time point translates to: pretreatment peripheral blood. The sequences come from PBMCs, collected around atezolizumab (anti-PD-L1) treatment. These receptor sequences come from a man aged 70-80 years with urothelial cancer.

This chain links TRBV7-8 with TRBJ1-2, with 7 bases lining up with TRBD1. Trimming cost V 5 bases and J 7 bases; bases outside gene matches: 13. This CDR3 has 15 residues. Germline lookup yields CDR1 SGHVS and CDR2 FQNEAQ. CDR3 nucleotide sequence: TGTGCCAGCAGCGCAAGCGCGGGACAGTTTCCTGGCTACACCTTC. Translating gives CASSASAGQFPGYTF.

The chain has TRBV7-3 and TRBJ2-1, with 7 bases matching TRBD2. CDR1 SGHTA and CDR2 FQGTGA come from the germline V gene. V gave up 2 bases and J gave up 4 bases; unmatched junction bases: 8. The CDR3 has 16 residues. The CDR3 region has the DNA TGTGCCAGCAGCTTATCTGCGGGAGATTCGTACAATGAGCAGTTCTTC. It is translated as CASSLSAGDSYNEQFF.

The chain uses TRBV6-1 and TRBJ1-2; 7 positions agree with TRBD1. Germline CDR1 MNHNS, CDR2 SASEGT. Losses at the gene ends were 3 bases for V and 9 bases for J; bases not matched to a gene: 7. The CDR3 totals 13 residues. CDR3 residues: CASSDGTVHRYTF. CDR3 nucleotides: TGTGCCAGCAGTGATGGGACAGTTCATCGCTACACCTTC.

V usage is TRBV2 and J usage is TRBJ2-1; the match to TRBD1 covers 8 bases. J lost 0 bases, V lost 11 bases, and 3 bases had no gene match. The CDR3 extends over 13 amino acids. The germline gives CDR1 SNHLY, CDR2 FYNNEI. The chain's CDR3 is CARTGGSYNEQFF. CDR3 nucleotide sequence: TGTGCCCGAACAGGGGGCTCCTACAATGAGCAGTTCTTC.

The CDR3 DNA reads TGTGCCTCAGCGACAGTCGGGAACACCATATATTTT. Residues: CASATVGNTIYF. The chain uses TRBV30 and TRBJ1-3, with D maybe TRBD1 (5 bases). Germline V lookup: CDR1 GTSNPN, CDR2 SVGIG (reference sequence). The CDR3 is 12 residues long. Trimming removed 7 bases at V and 7 bases at J, with 14 bases between.

The rearrangement links TRBV29-1 to TRBJ1-1; D not certain. The CDR3 has 15 amino acids. The V and J ends lost 5 bases and 1 base respectively, with 17 bases between them. The germline gives CDR1 SQVTM, CDR2 ANQGSEA. CDR3 sequence reads: CSVLRPGMTNTEAFF. CDR3 DNA: TGCAGCGTTTTACGTCCGGGGATGACGAACACTGAAGCTTTCTTT. The variable domain in full, with the rest retrieved from reference TRBV29-1 and TRBJ1-1, is SAVISQKPSRDICQRGTSLTIQCQVDSQVTMMFWYRQQPGQSLTLIATANQGSEATYESGFVIDKFPISRPNLTFSTLTVSNMSPEDSSIYLCSVLRPGMTNTEAFFGQGTRLTVV.

The J gene is TRBJ2-2, the V gene TRBV19, with TRBD2 as a possible D gene (6 bases). CDR1 and CDR2 from the germline V gene are LNHDA and SQIVND (reference sequence). The ends were cut back, 0 bases at V and 3 bases at J, with 11 bases in the middle. The CDR3 is made up of 16 amino acids. The CDR3 region is CASSIDPPGDTGELFF. In DNA form, the CDR3 reads TGTGCCAGTAGTATAGATCCCCCGGGAGACACCGGGGAGCTGTTTTTT.

The gene calls are TRBV28 and TRBJ2-1; 8 bases are shared with TRBD2. CDR3 length: 17 residues. The germline V gene encodes CDR1 MDHEN and CDR2 SYDVKM. The V segment lost 7 bases and the J segment 6 bases; nucleotides outside the gene matches: 17. This chain's CDR3 is CASITGSGPGTSNEQFF. The CDR3 bases are TGTGCCAGCATCACAGGGTCGGGGCCTGGGACTAGCAATGAGCAGTTCTTC.

The chain joins TRBV19 to TRBJ2-2, with 8 bases fitting TRBD2. Trimming removed 0 bases from V and 0 bases from J; junction bases left unmatched: 3. Germline V gene lookup returns CDR1 LNHDA and CDR2 SQIVND (reference sequence). The CDR3 spans 17 residues. The CDR3 protein is CASSIDQGLANTGELFF. The CDR3 DNA reads as TGTGCCAGTAGTATAGACCAGGGACTAGCGAACACCGGGGAGCTGTTTTTT.

The chain uses TRBV19 and TRBJ1-5; 9 nucleotides agree with TRBD1. Germline CDR1 reads LNHDA; CDR2 reads SQIVND (reference sequence). Trimming removed 2 bases from V and 1 base from J; junction bases left unmatched: 3. The CDR3 is made up of 16 amino acids. DNA of the CDR3: TGTGCCAGTAGTATAACAGGGGGCGTGAGCAATCAGCCCCAGCATTTT. Amino acids: CASSITGGVSNQPQHF. The variable domain in full, completed from reference TRBV19 and TRBJ1-5, reads DGGITQSPKYLFRKEGQNVTLSCEQNLNHDAMYWYRQDPGQGLRLIYYSQIVNDFQKGDIAEGYSVSREKKESFPLTVTSAQKNPTAFYLCASSITGGVSNQPQHFGDGTRLSIL.

The chain carries TRBV9 and TRBJ2-3; TRBD2 is a possible D gene (5 bases). Trimming took off 0 bases at V and 6 bases at J, with 8 bases between the two ends. This CDR3 comprises 13 residues. Per the germline V gene, CDR1 is SGDLS and CDR2 is YYNGEE. The CDR3 reads CASSVAREDTQYF. The CDR3 bases are TGTGCCAGCAGCGTAGCAAGGGAGGATACGCAGTATTTT.

The chain links TRBV10-2 to TRBJ2-5, with a possible D match to TRBD1 (5 bases). V lost 3 bases and J 3 bases, leaving 14 bases between the germline ends. The CDR3 has 15 amino acids. In germline, CDR1 is WSHSY, CDR2 SAAADI. This CDR3 is CASSDPASGKETQYF. The DNA of the CDR3 is TGCGCCAGCAGTGACCCCGCGTCAGGGAAAGAGACCCAGTACTTC.